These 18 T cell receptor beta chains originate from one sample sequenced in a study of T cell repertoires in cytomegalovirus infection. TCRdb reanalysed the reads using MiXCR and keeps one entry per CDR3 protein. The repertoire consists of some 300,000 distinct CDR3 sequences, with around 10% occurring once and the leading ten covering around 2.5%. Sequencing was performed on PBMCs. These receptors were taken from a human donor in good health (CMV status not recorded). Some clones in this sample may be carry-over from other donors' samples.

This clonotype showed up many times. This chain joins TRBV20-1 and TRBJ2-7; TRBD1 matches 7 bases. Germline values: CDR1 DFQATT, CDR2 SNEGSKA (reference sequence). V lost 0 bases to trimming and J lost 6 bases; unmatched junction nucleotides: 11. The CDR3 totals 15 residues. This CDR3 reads CSARDPTGVLREQYF. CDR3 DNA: TGCAGTGCTAGAGATCCAACAGGGGTTTTGCGCGAGCAGTACTTC.

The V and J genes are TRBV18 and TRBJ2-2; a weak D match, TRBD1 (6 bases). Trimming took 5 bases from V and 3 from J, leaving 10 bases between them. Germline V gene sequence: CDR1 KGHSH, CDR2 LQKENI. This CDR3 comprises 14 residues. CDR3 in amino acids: CASSTGSDTGELFF. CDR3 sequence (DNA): TGTGCCAGCTCAACAGGGTCCGACACCGGGGAGCTGTTTTTT.

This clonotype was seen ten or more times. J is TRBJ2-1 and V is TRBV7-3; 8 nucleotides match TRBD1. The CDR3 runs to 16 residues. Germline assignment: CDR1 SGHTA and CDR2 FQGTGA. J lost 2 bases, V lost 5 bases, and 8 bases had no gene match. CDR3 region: CASSLSGTGPYNEQFF. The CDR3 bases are TGTGCCAGCAGCCTGTCCGGGACAGGACCCTACAATGAGCAGTTCTTC.

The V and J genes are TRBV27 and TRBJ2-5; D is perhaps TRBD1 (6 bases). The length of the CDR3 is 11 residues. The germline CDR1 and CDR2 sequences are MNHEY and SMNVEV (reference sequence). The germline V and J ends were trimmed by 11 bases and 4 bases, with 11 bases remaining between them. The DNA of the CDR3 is TGTGCCGCAGGGGCGAGAGAGACCCAGTACTTC. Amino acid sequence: CAAGARETQYF.

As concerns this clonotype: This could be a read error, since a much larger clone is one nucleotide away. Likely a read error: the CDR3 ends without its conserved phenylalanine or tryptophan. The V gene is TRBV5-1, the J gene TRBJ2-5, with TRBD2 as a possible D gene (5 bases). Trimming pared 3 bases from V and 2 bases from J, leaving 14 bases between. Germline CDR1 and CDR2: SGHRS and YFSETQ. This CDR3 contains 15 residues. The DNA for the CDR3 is TGCGCCAGCAGCTCTATCCCGGGATCACAAGAGACCCAGTACTTA. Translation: CASSSIPGSQETQYL.

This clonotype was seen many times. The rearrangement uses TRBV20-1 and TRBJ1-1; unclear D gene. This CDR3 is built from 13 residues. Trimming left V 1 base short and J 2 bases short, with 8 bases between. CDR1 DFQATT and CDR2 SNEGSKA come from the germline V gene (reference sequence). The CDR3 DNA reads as TGCAGTGCTAGAGCCCAGACCAACACTGAAGCTTTCTTT. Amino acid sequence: CSARAQTNTEAFF.

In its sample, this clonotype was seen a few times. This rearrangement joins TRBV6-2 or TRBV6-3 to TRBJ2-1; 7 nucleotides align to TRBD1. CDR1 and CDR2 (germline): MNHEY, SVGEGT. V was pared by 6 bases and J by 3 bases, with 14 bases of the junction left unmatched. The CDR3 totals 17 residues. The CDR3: CASRIPMKTGNYNEQFF. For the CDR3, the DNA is TGTGCCAGCAGAATACCAATGAAGACAGGGAACTACAATGAGCAGTTCTTC.

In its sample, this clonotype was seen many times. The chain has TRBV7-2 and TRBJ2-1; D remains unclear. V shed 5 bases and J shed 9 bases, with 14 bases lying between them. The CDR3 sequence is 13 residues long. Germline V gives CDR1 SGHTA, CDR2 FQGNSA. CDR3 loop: CASSPVPFGEQFF. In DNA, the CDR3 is TGTGCCAGCAGCCCAGTCCCATTCGGTGAGCAGTTCTTC. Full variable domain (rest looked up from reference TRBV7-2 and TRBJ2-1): GAGVSQSPSNKVTEKGKDVELRCDPISGHTALYWYRQSLGQGLEFLIYFQGNSAPDKSGLPSDRFSAERTGGSVSTLTIQRTQQEDSAVYLCASSPVPFGEQFFGPGTRLTVL.

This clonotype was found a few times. CDR3 amino acids: CASSLKKGSAGGSYNEQFF. The CDR3 DNA sequence: TGTGCCAGCAGTTTAAAAAAGGGGTCTGCAGGGGGCTCCTACAATGAGCAGTTCTTC. The V gene is TRBV28, the J gene TRBJ2-1; TRBD1 agrees at 7 bases. V was clipped by 2 bases and J by 0 bases; unmatched bases: 13. Germline CDR1 reads MDHEN; CDR2 reads SYDVKM. The CDR3 sequence is 19 residues long.

CDR3 residues: CASSLRGGKGEAFF. The CDR3 DNA is TGTGCCAGCAGCTTGCGGGGGGGTAAAGGAGAAGCTTTCTTT. The rearrangement joins TRBV7-9 to TRBJ1-1; possibly TRBD1 for D (5 bases). The CDR3 spans 14 residues. V lost 3 bases, J lost 8 bases, and 16 bases lay in between. From germline, CDR1 is SEHNR and CDR2 FQNEAQ (reference sequence).

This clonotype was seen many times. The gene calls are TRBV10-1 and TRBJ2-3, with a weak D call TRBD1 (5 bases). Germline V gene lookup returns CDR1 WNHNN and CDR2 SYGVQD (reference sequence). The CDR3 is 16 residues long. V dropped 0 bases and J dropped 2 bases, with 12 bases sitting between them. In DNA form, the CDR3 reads TGCGCCAGCAGTGAGTCGGGCAGGGATCCCACAGATACGCAGTATTTT. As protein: CASSESGRDPTDTQYF.

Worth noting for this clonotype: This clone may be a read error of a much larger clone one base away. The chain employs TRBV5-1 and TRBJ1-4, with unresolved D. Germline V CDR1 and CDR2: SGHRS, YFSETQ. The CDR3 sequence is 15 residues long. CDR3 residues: CAGSRNPPANEKLFF. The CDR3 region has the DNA TGCGCCGGCAGCCGAAATCCGCCGGCTAATGAAAAACTGTTTTTT.

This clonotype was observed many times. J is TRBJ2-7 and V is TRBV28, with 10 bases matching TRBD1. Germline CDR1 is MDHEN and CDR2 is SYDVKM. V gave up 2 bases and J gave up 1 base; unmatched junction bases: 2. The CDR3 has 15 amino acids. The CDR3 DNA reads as TGTGCCAGCAGTTTAGTGGGACAGGGGTCCTACGAGCAGTACTTC. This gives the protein CASSLVGQGSYEQYF.

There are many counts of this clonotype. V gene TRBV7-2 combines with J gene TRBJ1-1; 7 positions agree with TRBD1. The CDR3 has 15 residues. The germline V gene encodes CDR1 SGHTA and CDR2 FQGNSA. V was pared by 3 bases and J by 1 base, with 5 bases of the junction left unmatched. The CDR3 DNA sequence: TGTGCCAGCAGCTTCTCAGGGGGTAAGAACACTGAAGCTTTCTTT. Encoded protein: CASSFSGGKNTEAFF.

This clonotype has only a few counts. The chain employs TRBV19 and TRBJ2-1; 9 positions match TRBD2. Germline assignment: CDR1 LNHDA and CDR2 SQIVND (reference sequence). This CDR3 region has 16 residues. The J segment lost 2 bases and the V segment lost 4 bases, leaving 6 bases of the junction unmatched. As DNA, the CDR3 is TGTGCCAGTAGTAATATAGCGGGGGATCCCTACAATGAGCAGTTCTTC. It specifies CASSNIAGDPYNEQFF.

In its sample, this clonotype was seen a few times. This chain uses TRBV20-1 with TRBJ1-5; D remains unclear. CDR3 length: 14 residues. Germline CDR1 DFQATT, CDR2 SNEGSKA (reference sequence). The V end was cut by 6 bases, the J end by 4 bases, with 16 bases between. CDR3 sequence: CSAVEGDLNQPQHF. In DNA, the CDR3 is TGCAGTGCGGTAGAAGGAGATCTTAATCAGCCCCAGCATTTT.

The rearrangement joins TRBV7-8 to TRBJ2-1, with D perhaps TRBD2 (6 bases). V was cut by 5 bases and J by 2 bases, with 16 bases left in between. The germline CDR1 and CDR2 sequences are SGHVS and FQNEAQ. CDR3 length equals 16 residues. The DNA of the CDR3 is TGTGCCAGCAGCCCCCCCGGGGGACGTCCCTACAATGAGCAGTTCTTC. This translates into CASSPPGGRPYNEQFF.

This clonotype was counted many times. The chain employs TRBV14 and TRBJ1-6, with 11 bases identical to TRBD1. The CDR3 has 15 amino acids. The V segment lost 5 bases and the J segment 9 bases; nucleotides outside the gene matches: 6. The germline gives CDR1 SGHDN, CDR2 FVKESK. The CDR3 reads CASSARDRGASPLHF. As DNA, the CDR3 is TGTGCCAGCAGCGCGCGGGACAGGGGGGCTTCACCCCTCCACTTT.